The present T cell receptor beta chain was sequenced within a study of T cell responses to AZD1222 COVID-19 vaccine. Points from the study as a whole: The donor group comprised mostly white British people and more females; the analysis possibly underestimated clonal diversity. In all cases, repertoires were sampled only after the peak T cell response.

V was shortened by 5 bases and J by 4 bases, with 9 bases between the two germline ends. This CDR3 spans 12 amino acids. CDR1 MNHEY and CDR2 SVGEGT come from the germline V gene. Produced via immunoSEQ multiplex PCR; TCRdb's table is partial and in-frame only. The sample consists of about 140,000 clones, around nine tenths of them appearing once. A note on this clone: The antigen is not known.

The chain combines TRBV6-2 or TRBV6-3 with TRBJ2-7; perhaps TRBD2 as D (5 bases). The receptor was derived from an adult in good health. The sample here was peripheral blood, taken on day 0 of AZD1222 vaccination. The CDR3 protein is CASSPRRYEQYF. The CDR3 bases are TGTGCCAGCAGTCCCAGGAGGTACGAGCAGTACTTC.